The 26 T cell receptor beta chains presented below share a single source sample, sequenced in a study of CD8+ T cells in alopecia areata. The sequencing template was cDNA reverse transcribed from extracted RNA. Using immunoSEQ multiplex PCR, the repertoire was profiled, and TCRdb retains in-frame clones only, with some absent. The sample yields 150,000 to 200,000 clones, just over 65% seen once. The material was CD8+ T cells sorted from blood, obtained at week 0. The receptors here all came from a human donor with alopecia areata.

This clone showed up just a few times. The V gene is TRBV14, the J gene TRBJ1-5; D might be TRBD1 (6 bases). The CDR3 length is 16 residues. Germline CDR1 is SGHDN and CDR2 is FVKESK. V lost 2 bases and J 2 bases, leaving 13 bases between the germline ends. CDR3 amino acids: CASSQQGMEGNQPQHF. The CDR3 region has the DNA TGTGCCAGCAGCCAACAGGGGATGGAGGGCAATCAGCCCCAGCATTTT.

This clone appeared a few times. The genes are TRBV5-6 and TRBJ1-5; maybe TRBD1 (5 bases). Trimming took 1 base from V and 6 from J, leaving 11 bases between them. There are 14 residues in the CDR3. Germline V lookup: CDR1 SGHDT, CDR2 YYEEEE. The CDR3 region is CASSLIGEGQPQHF. The CDR3 DNA sequence: TGTGCCAGCAGCTTGATAGGGGAAGGTCAGCCCCAGCATTTT.

CDR3 nucleotides: TGCAGTGCTAGAGATGGCGTGGAGCAGTTCTTC. This encodes CSARDGVEQFF. This chain joins TRBV20-1 and TRBJ2-1, with D hard to call. Per germline, CDR1 DFQATT and CDR2 SNEGSKA (reference sequence). V was pared by 0 bases and J by 10 bases, with 7 bases between. The CDR3 loop spans 11 amino acids.

The chain recombines TRBV11-2 with TRBJ2-3, with D possibly being TRBD1 (6 bases). The V gene's germline CDR1 is SGHAT and CDR2 FQNNGV. Trimming took 1 base from V and 3 from J, leaving 14 bases between them. The CDR3 consists of 16 residues. The CDR3 region is CASSLGGTGPTDTQYF. The DNA for the CDR3 is TGTGCCAGCAGCTTAGGGGGAACAGGGCCGACAGATACGCAGTATTTT.

The V call is TRBV5-1, the J call TRBJ2-7; 10 nucleotides match TRBD1. Germline trimming cut 4 bases from V and 1 base from J; bases unmatched to any gene: 11. The CDR3 is 17 amino acids. Per germline, CDR1 SGHRS and CDR2 YFSETQ. CDR3 loop: CASSPTGGESSSYEQYF. The DNA for the CDR3 is TGCGCCAGCAGCCCGACAGGGGGCGAATCGAGTTCCTACGAGCAGTACTTC. The complete variable domain, with remaining parts taken from reference TRBV5-1 and TRBJ2-7, reads KAGVTQTPRYLIKTRGQQVTLSCSPISGHRSVSWYQQTPGQGLQFLFEYFSETQRNKGNFPGRFSGRQFSNSRSEMNVSTLELGDSALYLCASSPTGGESSSYEQYFGPGTRLTVT.

In this sample, this clone turned up once. The chain employs TRBV11-3 and TRBJ1-1; the D gene is possibly TRBD1 (6 bases). The germline V gene encodes CDR1 SGHNT and CDR2 YENEEA. The V and J ends lost 5 bases and 3 bases respectively, with 19 bases between them. The CDR3 runs 16 residues. In nucleotides, the CDR3 is TGTGCCAGCAGCCGAGGGGGAAGTGAGTGGGACACTGAAGCTTTCTTT. As protein: CASSRGGSEWDTEAFF.

This clone is termed medium-sized. The chain couples TRBV7-9 to TRBJ2-3, with D uncertain. The germline gives CDR1 SEHNR, CDR2 FQNEAQ (reference sequence). Trimming cost V 6 bases and J 2 bases, with 12 bases left between them. The CDR3 loop spans 14 amino acids. CDR3 coding DNA: TGTGCCAGCAGGCCCCCGGGCTTCACAGATACGCAGTATTTT. It codes for CASRPPGFTDTQYF.

The chain recombines TRBV19 with TRBJ2-1; maybe TRBD2 (6 bases). V lost 5 bases and J lost 7, with 9 bases in between. The length of the CDR3 is 12 residues. The V gene's germline CDR1 is LNHDA and CDR2 SQIVND (reference sequence). The CDR3 protein is CASSPSGNEQFF. CDR3 sequence (DNA): TGTGCCAGTAGTCCAAGCGGGAATGAGCAGTTCTTC.

The genes are TRBV13 and TRBJ2-3; no clear D. Germline values: CDR1 PRHDT, CDR2 FYEKMQ (reference sequence). The CDR3 consists of 19 residues. Trimming removed 0 bases at V and 0 bases at J, with 19 bases between. In DNA, the CDR3 is TGTGCCAGCAGCTTAGGCCCCGGACCTACAGTGACTAGCACAGATACGCAGTATTTT. Protein: CASSLGPGPTVTSTDTQYF.

J is TRBJ1-2 and V is TRBV27, with D tentatively TRBD1 (6 bases). The germline V and J ends were trimmed by 0 bases and 8 bases, with 13 bases remaining between them. CDR3 size: 14 residues. Germline V gene sequence: CDR1 MNHEY, CDR2 SMNVEV (reference sequence). CDR3 bases: TGTGCCAGCAGTTTATCGGGGGGGCGGAGAGGCTACACCTTC. The encoded protein is CASSLSGGRRGYTF.

The chain is built from TRBV7-9 and TRBJ2-1, with 7 bases aligning to TRBD2. This CDR3 is 15 amino acids long. With 4 bases clipped from V and 7 bases from J, the junction kept 10 bases outside the gene matches. Germline CDR1 reads SEHNR; CDR2 reads FQNEAQ (reference sequence). CDR3 residues: CASSSSRGGQNEQFF. The CDR3 region has the DNA TGTGCCAGCAGCTCTTCTCGCGGGGGTCAGAATGAGCAGTTCTTC.

The J gene is TRBJ2-1, the V gene TRBV4-1; D assignment may be TRBD1 or TRBD2 (5 bases each). The CDR3 length is 15 residues. V was cut by 4 bases and J by 10 bases, with 20 bases left in between. Germline values: CDR1 MGHRA, CDR2 YSYEKL. The CDR3 region is CASSLGPPMGEEQFF. The CDR3 DNA reads as TGCGCCAGCAGCCTGGGACCGCCCATGGGGGAAGAGCAGTTCTTC.

The J gene is TRBJ2-5, the V gene TRBV13; tentatively, D is TRBD2 (6 bases). Trimming left V 5 bases short and J 5 bases short, with 18 bases between. The V gene's germline CDR1 is PRHDT and CDR2 FYEKMQ (reference sequence). This CDR3 has 15 amino acids. The chain's CDR3 is CASSASTSADETQYF. In DNA, the CDR3 is TGTGCCAGCAGCGCATCGACTAGTGCGGACGAGACCCAGTACTTC.

The V and J genes are TRBV5-1 and TRBJ2-1, with 16 positions matching TRBD2. Looked up from germline, CDR1 is SGHRS and CDR2 is YFSETQ. The ends lost 1 base at V and 3 bases at J; junction bases unmatched: 7. The CDR3 runs to 19 residues. Here the CDR3 reads CASSLSGTSGGARYNEQFF. The DNA for the CDR3 is TGCGCCAGCAGCTTGTCCGGGACTAGCGGGGGGGCACGCTACAATGAGCAGTTCTTC.

The rearrangement uses TRBV21-1 and TRBJ2-1; the D call TRBD1 from the table was never checked on the DNA. TRBV21-1 is described as a pseudogene. This CDR3 is built from 12 residues. CDR3 bases: TGTGCCAGCAGCGTACAGCACAATGAGCAGTTCTTC. It yields the protein CASSVQHNEQFF.

V gene TRBV15 combines with J gene TRBJ2-7; D uncertain. The CDR3 covers 13 residues. The germline V gene encodes CDR1 LNHNV and CDR2 YYDKDF (reference sequence). V lost 8 bases and J lost 6, with 17 bases in between. The CDR3 sequence is CATATKGNIEQYF. CDR3 bases: TGTGCCACCGCAACCAAGGGAAACATCGAGCAGTACTTC.

The V call is TRBV30, the J call TRBJ2-3, with D perhaps TRBD1 or TRBD2 (5 bases each). V lost 5 bases and J 1 base, leaving 10 bases between the germline ends. CDR3 size: 13 residues. Per the germline V gene, CDR1 is GTSNPN and CDR2 is SVGIG (reference sequence). Here the CDR3 reads CAWEGSGTDTQYF. The CDR3 coding sequence is TGTGCCTGGGAGGGGAGTGGCACAGATACGCAGTATTTT.

Concerning this clone: A junction end diverges from the germline sequence, so it may reflect a read error. This chain uses TRBV4-1 with TRBJ2-1, with D tentatively TRBD2 (7 bases). Germline V gene lookup returns CDR1 MGHRA and CDR2 YSYEKL. CDR3 length: 16 residues. CDR3 sequence: CASSQARLGGDNEQFF. The CDR3 bases are TGCGCCAGCAGTCAAGCCCGGCTAGGGGGGGACAATGAGCAGTTCTTC.

This clone was detected only once. The chain employs TRBV27 and TRBJ1-2; a weak D match, TRBD1 (6 bases). The CDR3 consists of 13 residues. Germline-derived CDR1 and CDR2 are MNHEY and SMNVEV (reference sequence). V was cut by 5 bases and J by 7 bases, with 14 bases left in between. CDR3 bases: TGTGCCAGCAGTATTTCAGGGGCCGCTGGCTACACCTTC. Translation gives CASSISGAAGYTF.

This clone was picked up a small number of times. The V call is TRBV12-5, the J call TRBJ2-5; the D gene is possibly TRBD1 (6 bases). CDR3 length equals 15 residues. V lost 5 bases, J lost 4 bases, and 17 bases lay in between. Germline assignment: CDR1 LGHNT and CDR2 FRNRAP. This chain's CDR3 is CASGHMVLGAETQYF. CDR3 in DNA: TGTGCTAGTGGTCACATGGTACTGGGGGCAGAGACCCAGTACTTC.

The V and J genes are TRBV30 and TRBJ2-1, with no clear D. Trimming removed 5 bases from V and 0 bases from J, with 8 bases in between. Germline CDR1 is GTSNPN and CDR2 is SVGIG (reference sequence). CDR3 length: 13 residues. The CDR3 nucleotides read TGTGCCTGGGATGGCGCCTCCTACAATGAGCAGTTCTTC. This gives the protein CAWDGASYNEQFF. Full variable domain (remainder filled in from reference TRBV30 and TRBJ2-1): SQTIHQWPATLVQPVGSPLSLECTVEGTSNPNLYWYRQAAGRGLQLLFYSVGIGQISSEVPQNLSASRPQDRQFILSSKKLLLSDSGFYLCAWDGASYNEQFFGPGTRLTVL.

This chain uses TRBV29-1 with TRBJ1-2, with D perhaps TRBD1 (5 bases). CDR3 length: 13 residues. The germline gives CDR1 SQVTM, CDR2 ANQGSEA. Trimming took 5 bases from V and 8 from J, leaving 18 bases between them. The chain's CDR3 is CSVTSGTTEGYTF. DNA of the CDR3: TGCAGCGTTACAAGCGGGACTACTGAGGGCTACACCTTC.

The chain uses TRBV28 and TRBJ2-1; D is unresolved. The germline V gene has CDR1 MDHEN and CDR2 SYDVKM. CDR3 size: 13 residues. V lost 6 bases and J lost 0, with 6 bases in between. This CDR3 is CASRSSSYNEQFF. The DNA for the CDR3 is TGTGCCAGCAGGTCAAGCTCCTACAATGAGCAGTTCTTC.

The CDR3, as DNA: TGTGTGACAGGGGGATCTGGGGAGCTGTTTTTT. This codes for CVTGGSGELFF. The chain has TRBV10-3 and TRBJ2-2; 9 nucleotides agree with TRBD1. Per germline, CDR1 ENHRY and CDR2 SYGVKD. The CDR3 runs to 11 residues.

This clone was counted a single time. The CDR3 nucleotides are TGTGCCAGCAGTGCGAAGAGCGGGAGACAAGAGACCCAGTACTTC. Encoded protein: CASSAKSGRQETQYF. This chain uses TRBV2 with TRBJ2-5; TRBD2 matches 8 bases. This CDR3 has 15 residues. The V segment lost 4 bases and the J segment 2 bases; nucleotides outside the gene matches: 6. Per germline, CDR1 SNHLY and CDR2 FYNNEI.

The chain uses TRBV30 and TRBJ2-1, with 7 positions matching TRBD1. Looked up from germline, CDR1 is GTSNPN and CDR2 is SVGIG (reference sequence). The CDR3 is 15 residues long. V lost 4 bases and J lost 8; bases outside the gene matches: 14. CDR3 in amino acids: CAWNLGLGGSDEQFF. In nucleotides, the CDR3 is TGTGCCTGGAACCTAGGATTAGGGGGCAGCGATGAGCAGTTCTTC.